The clone carrying this T cell receptor (beta chain) has more than one count but fewer than ten. Its cognate antigen is unknown. Researchers tagged individual cDNA molecules with unique molecular identifiers. TCRdb passed the 5' RACE reads through MiXCR, listing each CDR3 protein once. The sample has about 100,000 distinct CDR3 sequences, about 12% seen once; the top ten hold 5% to 8%. This record comes from a study of early T cells in non-severe SARS-CoV-2 infection. Findings of the study overall: VDJdb matching skewed toward anti-spike CD8 responses, missing private and CD4 specificities.

Per the germline V gene, CDR1 is MNHNS and CDR2 is SASEGT. The CDR3 sequence is 15 residues long. Trimming stripped 6 bases from V and 6 bases from J, with 19 bases between. This clonotype originated in an adult who was a healthcare worker with PCR-confirmed SARS-CoV-2 infection or an uninfected control (not recorded which). The chain carries TRBV6-1 and TRBJ2-3; weak D call: TRBD2 (6 bases). Sequenced: whole blood. The CDR3 DNA follows: TGTGCCAGCAGCCGGACCAGGCGGGGCCCGGATACGCAGTATTTT. This translates into CASSRTRRGPDTQYF.